This T cell receptor beta chain is from a study of blood T cell repertoires in COVID-19. Study in general: Samples came from the United States, Italy and Spain, spanning acute and convalescent COVID-19. From T cells, B-cell-depleted T cells, or PBMCs came the material, which was cDNA or gDNA.

Authors' methods: Nucleated cell number was recorded as an estimate derived from reference gene primer amplification. Libraries were prepared by immunoSEQ multiplex PCR; TCRdb keeps only in-frame clonotypes and omits some of them. D and trimming were read from the DNA, whereas the V and J calls and clone size are those reported in that table. The sample records about 170,000 clones, more than 75% being singletons. Germline assignment: CDR1 SGDLS and CDR2 YYNGEE. CDR3 length equals 16 residues. V shed 0 bases, J shed 9 bases, and the junction held 11 bases outside the gene matches. Sequenced input: peripheral blood. The V gene is TRBV9, the J gene TRBJ2-1, with 8 positions matching TRBD2. The TCR was taken from a man aged 45-65 years who had recovered from COVID-19. CDR3 nucleotide sequence: TGTGCCAGCAGCGTAGCCGGGACTAGGGGGAGGGGTGAGCAGTTCTTC. Its translation: CASSVAGTRGRGEQFF.